The T cell receptor beta chain under discussion was sequenced for a study of cytomegalovirus exposure and HLA in healthy donors. About the study: Earlier, 95 million to 140 million unique TCR beta sequences were recovered from 200 million or so T cells by an analysis.

Donors showed nominal health when sampled, although they likely had unrecorded immune exposures. The CDR3 spans 15 residues. The V gene end was trimmed by 6 bases and the J gene end by 4 bases; junction bases not matched to a gene: 6. Germline V gene lookup returns CDR1 MNHEY and CDR2 SMNVEV (reference sequence). It was with 60 Vbeta and 13 Jbeta primers that the PCR ran. Assay used: immunoSEQ multiplex PCR; TCRdb lists only in-frame clones, some missing. The sample includes over 100,000 clones, just under 80% of them seen just once. Notes on this clone: Its antigen remains unidentified.

General observations from the study: Productive rates of about 87% or about 30% were seen for most TCR beta V segments in an earlier analysis. Altogether, more than 150 TCR beta chains were recorded as cytomegalovirus-associated.

The chain combines TRBV27 with TRBJ2-1; 10 bases match TRBD2. The sequence was obtained from a male donor in good health and CMV-seronegative. The specimen was PBMCs. Here the CDR3 reads CASSSAGGLYNEQFF. DNA of the CDR3: TGTGCCAGCAGCTCAGCGGGGGGGTTATACAATGAGCAGTTCTTC.